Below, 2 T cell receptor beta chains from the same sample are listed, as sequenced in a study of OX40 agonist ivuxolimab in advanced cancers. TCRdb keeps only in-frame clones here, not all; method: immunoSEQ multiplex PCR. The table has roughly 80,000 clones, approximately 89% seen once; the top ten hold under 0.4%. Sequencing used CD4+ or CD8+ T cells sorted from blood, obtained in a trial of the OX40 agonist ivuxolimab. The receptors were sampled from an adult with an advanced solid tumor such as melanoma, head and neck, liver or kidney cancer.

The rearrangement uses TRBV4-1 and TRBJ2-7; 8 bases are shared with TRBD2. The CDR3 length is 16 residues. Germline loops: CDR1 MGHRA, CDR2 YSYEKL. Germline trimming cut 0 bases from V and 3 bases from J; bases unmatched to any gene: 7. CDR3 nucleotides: TGCGCCAGCAGCCAAGAGGCGGCGGGAGGCTACTACGAGCAGTACTTC. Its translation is CASSQEAAGGYYEQYF.

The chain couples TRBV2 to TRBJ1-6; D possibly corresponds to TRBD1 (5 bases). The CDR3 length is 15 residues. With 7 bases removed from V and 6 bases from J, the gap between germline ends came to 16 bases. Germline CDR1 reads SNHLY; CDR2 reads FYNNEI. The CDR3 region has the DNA TGTGCCAGCACCACGGCAGGGAATGGTAATTCACCCCTCCACTTT. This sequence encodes CASTTAGNGNSPLHF. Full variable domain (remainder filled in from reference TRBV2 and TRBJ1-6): EPEVTQTPSHQVTQMGQEVILRCVPISNHLYFYWYRQILGQKVEFLVSFYNNEISEKSEIFDDQFSVERPDGSNFTLKIRSTKLEDSAMYFCASTTAGNGNSPLHFGNGTRLTVT.